This TCR beta chain was obtained from a study of control samples from healthy donors and cancer patients. The CDR3 is 13 residues long. Germline values: CDR1 MNHEY, CDR2 SVGEGT. Trimming left V 5 bases short and J 4 bases short, with 11 bases between. The method was immunoSEQ multiplex PCR; TCRdb's version includes in-frame clones alone and lacks a portion of them. Among approximately 130,000 clones listed, roughly 90% were seen once. The sequenced material came from blood. The TCR was taken from a man aged 45-60 years in good health. The rearrangement links TRBV6-2 or TRBV6-3 to TRBJ1-2; tentatively, D is TRBD1 (5 bases). For the CDR3, the DNA is TGTGCCAGCAGTCCCGACAGTGCCTATGGCTACACCTTC. It encodes CASSPDSAYGYTF.